The following is a TCR beta chain sequence with its context. Its antigen is not identified. A read error is likely, as this CDR3 ends without the conserved phenylalanine or tryptophan. No DNA is shown, since the ends of the CDR3 on it are uncertain; the CDR3 is the one TCRdb lists. The input was 450 to 500 ng total RNA; TCR beta cDNA was made from it with a constant-region primer. Three-round nested multiplex PCR performed with slightly modified ARM-PCR produced the TCR beta libraries. Two initial PCR rounds of approximately 10 cycles each paired TRBV1-TRBV30 forward primers with a C-beta reverse primer. TCRdb reprocessed the multiplex PCR reads with MiXCR, giving one entry per CDR3 protein. The sample records around 71,000 distinct CDR3 sequences, roughly two thirds being singletons. This entry is derived from a study of tumor-infiltrating lymphocytes in primary liver carcinoma. Study context: Each sample had roughly 3.65 to 8 million productive TCRbeta reads regardless of tissue type. Broader study findings: Present in all five tumor regions were only about 7-25% of the top clones. Tumor-blood pairs (like tumor-adjacent pairs) overlapped less than tumor region pairs did.

From about 20-30 mg of unsorted bulk tissue, DNA and RNA were co-extracted together. Uniformly, tumor samples exhibited a viable tumor cell fraction exceeding 75%. Germline V CDR1 and CDR2: SQVTM, ANQGSEA. The CDR3 length is 12 residues, termini included. The sample taken for sequencing was liver tumor tissue from sampling region 4. Subset denoted: tumor region T4, right-lateral pole. The rearrangement uses TRBV29-1 and TRBJ1-2. The clonotype was recovered from a woman aged 55 to 70 with primary liver carcinoma and hepatitis B virus infection. CDR3 region: CSVENFGYGCTS.